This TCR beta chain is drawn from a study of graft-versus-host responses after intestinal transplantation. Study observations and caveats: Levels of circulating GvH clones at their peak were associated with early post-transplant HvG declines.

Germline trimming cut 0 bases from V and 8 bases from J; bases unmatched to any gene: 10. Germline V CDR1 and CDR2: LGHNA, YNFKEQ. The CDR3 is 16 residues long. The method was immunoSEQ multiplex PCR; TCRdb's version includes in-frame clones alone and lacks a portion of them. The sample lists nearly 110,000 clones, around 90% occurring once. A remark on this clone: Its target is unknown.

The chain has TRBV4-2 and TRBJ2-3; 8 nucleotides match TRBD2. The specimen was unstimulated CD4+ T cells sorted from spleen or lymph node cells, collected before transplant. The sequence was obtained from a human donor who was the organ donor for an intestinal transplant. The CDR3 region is CASSQDPAGGRGTQYF. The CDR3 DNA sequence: TGTGCCAGCAGCCAAGATCCGGCGGGGGGTAGGGGTACGCAGTATTTT.